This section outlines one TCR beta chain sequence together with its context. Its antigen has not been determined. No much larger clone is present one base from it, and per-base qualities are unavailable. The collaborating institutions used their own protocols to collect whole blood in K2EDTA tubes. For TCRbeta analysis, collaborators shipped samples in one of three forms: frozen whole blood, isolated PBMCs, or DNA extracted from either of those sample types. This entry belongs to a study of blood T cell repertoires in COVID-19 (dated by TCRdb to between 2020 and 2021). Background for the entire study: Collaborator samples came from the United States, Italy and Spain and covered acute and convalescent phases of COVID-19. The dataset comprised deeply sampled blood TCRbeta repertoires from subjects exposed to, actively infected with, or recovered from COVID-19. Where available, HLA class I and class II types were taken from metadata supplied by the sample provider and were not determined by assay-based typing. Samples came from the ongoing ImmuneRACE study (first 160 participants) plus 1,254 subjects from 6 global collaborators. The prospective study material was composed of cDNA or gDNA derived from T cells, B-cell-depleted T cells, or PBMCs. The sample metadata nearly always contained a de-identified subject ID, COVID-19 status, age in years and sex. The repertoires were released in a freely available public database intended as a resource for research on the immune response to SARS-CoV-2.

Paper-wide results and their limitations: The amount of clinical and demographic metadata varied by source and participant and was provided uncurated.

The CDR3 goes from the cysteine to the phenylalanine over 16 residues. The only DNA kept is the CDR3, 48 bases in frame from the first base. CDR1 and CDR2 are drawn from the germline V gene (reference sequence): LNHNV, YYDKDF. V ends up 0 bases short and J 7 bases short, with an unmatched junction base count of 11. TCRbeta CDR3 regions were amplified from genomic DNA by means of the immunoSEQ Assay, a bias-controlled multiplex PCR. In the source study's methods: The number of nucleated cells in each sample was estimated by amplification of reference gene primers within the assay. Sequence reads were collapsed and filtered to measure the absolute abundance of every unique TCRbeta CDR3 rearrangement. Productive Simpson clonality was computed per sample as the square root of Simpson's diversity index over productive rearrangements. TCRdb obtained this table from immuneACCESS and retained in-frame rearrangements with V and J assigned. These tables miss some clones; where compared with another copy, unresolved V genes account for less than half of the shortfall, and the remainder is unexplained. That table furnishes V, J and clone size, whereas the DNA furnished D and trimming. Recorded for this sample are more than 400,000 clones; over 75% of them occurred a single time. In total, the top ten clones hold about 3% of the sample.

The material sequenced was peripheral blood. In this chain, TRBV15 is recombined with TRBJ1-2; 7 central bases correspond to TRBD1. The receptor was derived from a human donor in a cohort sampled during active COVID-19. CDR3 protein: CATSRDLNRGGSGYTF. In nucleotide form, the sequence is TGTGCCACCAGCAGAGATCTAAACAGGGGAGGAAGTGGCTACACCTTC.